One T cell receptor beta chain is described in this entry. Per germline, CDR1 GTSNPN and CDR2 SVGIG (reference sequence). V dropped 3 bases and J dropped 3; count of bases not matched to a gene: 6. This CDR3 is 15 amino acids long. This entry comes from a study of CD8 T cells in Susac syndrome. Study details: Treatment at blood withdrawal was none, corticosteroids, or intravenous immunoglobulin alone in Susac syndrome patients.

cDNA came from approximately 0.5 to 1 ug RNA primed by random hexamers. The authors amplified TCR beta CDR3 across 54 Vbeta and 13 Jbeta using immunoSEQ multiplex PCR. Via MiXCR, TCRdb re-called the immunoSEQ multiplex PCR reads, giving one row per CDR3 protein. Of approximately 190,000 distinct CDR3 sequences in the sample, under 97% are singletons; the top ten hold 0.098%. The sample consisted of CD4+ T cells from PBMCs. V gene TRBV30 combines with J gene TRBJ2-2, with 8 bases fitting TRBD2. The clonotype originates from a human donor with Susac syndrome. In DNA form, the CDR3 reads TGTGCCTGGAGCCGGGGGGGGACGTACACCGGGGAGCTGTTTTTT. Its protein is CAWSRGGTYTGELFF.